This T cell receptor (beta chain) emerged from a study of cytomegalovirus exposure and HLA in healthy donors. CDR1 and CDR2 from the germline V gene are LGHNA and YNFKEQ. Trimming took 2 bases from V and 1 from J, leaving 8 bases between them. The CDR3 is 14 residues long. PCR involved 60 Vbeta and 13 Jbeta primers. Profiling relied on immunoSEQ multiplex PCR, and the TCRdb table lists in-frame clones only, not all of them. The data show 150,000 to 200,000 clones, 68% seen once. Sampled while nominally healthy, donors likely had unrecorded immune exposures. This clone was counted only a few times. The sequencing input was PBMCs. This TCR came from a man aged 30 to 39 in good health and CMV-seropositive. The V gene is TRBV4-2, the J gene TRBJ1-1; tentatively, D is TRBD1 (5 bases). This CDR3 is CASSQWGRNTEAFF. CDR3 DNA sequence: TGTGCCAGCAGCCAATGGGGCAGGAACACTGAAGCTTTCTTT.